This T cell receptor (beta chain) appears in the sequencing data of a study of human T cells and chemical hapten exposure. Study-wide context: Sensitization was performed using 2% DPC on a roughly 2 cm by roughly 2 cm upper inner arm skin site. Overall study findings and caveats: The formation of large CDR3 similarity clusters by expanded TCRs significantly exceeded that of controls. PT1 expanded TCR numbers tracked positively with patch test score.

In its sample, this clonotype was seen a few times. The antigen is undetermined. Described time point: pre-sensitization, week 0. The treatment is: therapeutic diphenylcyclopropenone sensitization with weekly scalp DPC. V was cut by 4 bases and J by 0 bases, with 10 bases left in between. The CDR3 extends over 14 amino acids. CDR1 and CDR2 from the germline V gene are SQVTM and ANQGSEA. TCRdb reprocessed the RACE reads with MiXCR, giving one entry per CDR3 protein. Altogether around 350,000 distinct CDR3 sequences are present, 5.5% being singletons, with the ten largest covering around 8.6%. The receptor was isolated from a young woman with alopecia areata. Some clones in this sample may be carry-over from other donors' samples. The sequencing here drew on whole blood, taken in connection with sensitization to the hapten diphenylcyclopropenone (DPC). The chain links TRBV29-1 to TRBJ1-3; D perhaps matches TRBD1 (5 bases). CDR3 DNA: TGCAGCGTTGCCGACAGACTCTCTGGAAACACCATATATTTT. Its translation: CSVADRLSGNTIYF. The whole variable domain, remainder taken from reference TRBV29-1 and TRBJ1-3, is SAVISQKPSRDICQRGTSLTIQCQVDSQVTMMFWYRQQPGQSLTLIATANQGSEATYESGFVIDKFPISRPNLTFSTLTVSNMSPEDSSIYLCSVADRLSGNTIYFGEGSWLTVV.